What follows describes a single TCR beta chain. The data stem from a study of cytomegalovirus exposure and HLA in healthy donors. Germline loops: CDR1 SGHTA, CDR2 FQGNSA. The CDR3 length is 15 residues. Trimming took 5 bases from V and 4 from J, leaving 15 bases between them. In the PCR, 60 Vbeta and 13 Jbeta primers were used. Clones were read by immunoSEQ multiplex PCR, and TCRdb kept only the in-frame ones, dropping some. Of roughly 170,000 clones listed, 80% to 85% were seen once; the top ten hold 1.6%. This TCR was sampled from a man in his fifties or sixties in good health and CMV-seronegative. Sequencing used PBMCs. This rearrangement joins TRBV7-2 to TRBJ1-3; weak D call: TRBD1 (5 bases). The CDR3 sequence: CASSPRGGVGNTIYF. CDR3 nucleotides: TGTGCCAGCAGCCCAAGGGGAGGGGTCGGAAACACCATATATTTT. Looking up the rest from reference TRBV7-2 and TRBJ1-3 gives the full variable domain: GAGVSQSPSNKVTEKGKDVELRCDPISGHTALYWYRQSLGQGLEFLIYFQGNSAPDKSGLPSDRFSAERTGGSVSTLTIQRTQQEDSAVYLCASSPRGGVGNTIYFGEGSWLTVV.